The 27 T cell receptor beta chains presented below share a single source sample, sequenced in a study of human T cells and chemical hapten exposure. TCRdb reprocessed the RACE reads with MiXCR, giving one entry per CDR3 protein. In the table there are about 62,000 distinct CDR3 sequences, approximately 6.7% of which are singletons. This sample's time point: pre-sensitization, week 0. Treatment: therapeutic diphenylcyclopropenone sensitization with weekly scalp DPC. Here the sequenced sample was whole blood, taken in connection with sensitization to the hapten diphenylcyclopropenone (DPC). Receptors originate from a woman aged 25 to 39 with alopecia areata. Some clones in this sample may be carry-over from other donors' samples.

This clonotype has just a few counts. The chain recombines TRBV15 with TRBJ2-2; D possibly matches TRBD1 or TRBD2 (6 bases each). Germline lookup yields CDR1 LNHNV and CDR2 YYDKDF (reference sequence). This CDR3 has 16 residues. Deletions cut 4 bases from V and 7 bases from J, with 19 bases between. CDR3 bases: TGTGCCACCAGCAATCTAGGGGGGCGGGCTGACGGGGAGCTGTTTTTT. This translates into CATSNLGGRADGELFF. The full variable domain, rest sourced from reference TRBV15 and TRBJ2-2, is DAMVIQNPRYQVTQFGKPVTLSCSQTLNHNVMYWYQQKSSQAPKLLFHYYDKDFNNEADTPDNFQSRRPNTSFCFLDIRSPGLGDTAMYLCATSNLGGRADGELFFGEGSRLTVL.

The J gene is TRBJ1-1, the V gene TRBV9, with a possible D match to TRBD1 (5 bases). Germline V CDR1 and CDR2: SGDLS, YYNGEE. V lost 4 bases, J lost 7 bases, and 14 bases lay in between. The CDR3 is 13 residues long. CDR3 sequence (DNA): TGTGCCAGCAGCCAAGGTAGAGACAGTGAAGCTTTCTTT. It yields the protein CASSQGRDSEAFF.

The chain combines TRBV5-1 with TRBJ1-2, with D possibly being TRBD1 (5 bases). The CDR3 contains 15 residues. Germline V CDR1 and CDR2: SGHRS, YFSETQ. The V end was cut by 4 bases, the J end by 2 bases, with 15 bases between. CDR3 amino acids: CASSPGQVVNYGYTF. CDR3 nucleotide sequence: TGCGCCAGCAGCCCCGGACAAGTCGTCAACTATGGCTACACCTTC.

Only a few counts were recorded for this clonotype. V gene TRBV6-1 combines with J gene TRBJ2-3; no clear D. The CDR3 is 14 amino acids. The germline V and J ends were trimmed by 2 bases and 4 bases, with 10 bases remaining between them. Germline-derived CDR1 and CDR2 are MNHNS and SASEGT. The CDR3 DNA follows: TGTGCCAGCAGTGAAATGTGGAGCGCAGATACGCAGTATTTT. Its protein is CASSEMWSADTQYF.

This clonotype was detected many times. V and J are TRBV20-1 and TRBJ1-1, with D tentatively TRBD1 (6 bases). The germline gives CDR1 DFQATT, CDR2 SNEGSKA (reference sequence). The CDR3 length is 12 residues. V lost 6 bases to trimming and J lost 9 bases, with 17 bases between them. The CDR3 DNA sequence: TGCAGTGCGGAGTCACACCGGGACAAAGCTTTCTTT. Its protein is CSAESHRDKAFF.

In DNA, the CDR3 is TGCGCCAGCAGCTCATTCGGTGGCGAAGTGGCCACTGAAGCTTTCTTT. Protein: CASSSFGGEVATEAFF. The V and J genes are TRBV5-1 and TRBJ1-1; no firm D call. Trimming cost V 3 bases and J 4 bases, with 19 bases left between them. From germline, CDR1 is SGHRS and CDR2 YFSETQ. CDR3 length equals 16 residues.

This clonotype has at least ten counts. The rearrangement joins TRBV2 to TRBJ1-1; D call uncertain. Trimming left V 6 bases short and J 3 bases short, with 2 bases between. This CDR3 contains 10 residues. Per germline, CDR1 SNHLY and CDR2 FYNNEI. CDR3 DNA sequence: TGTGCCAGCAGAGACACTGAAGCTTTCTTT. Residues: CASRDTEAFF.

This clonotype was recorded at least ten times. The chain recombines TRBV24-1 with TRBJ2-1; the match to TRBD1 covers 8 bases. Per germline, CDR1 KGHDR and CDR2 SFDVKD. This CDR3 has 15 amino acids. Trimming cost V 9 bases and J 9 bases; bases outside gene matches: 15. CDR3 amino acids: CATGTGTGNVGEQFF. CDR3 bases: TGTGCCACCGGCACCGGGACAGGCAATGTGGGTGAGCAGTTCTTC.

This clonotype has at least ten counts. The CDR3 is CASSPDSWNTGELFF. DNA of the CDR3: TGTGCCAGCAGCCCCGACAGCTGGAACACCGGGGAGCTGTTTTTT. The chain is built from TRBV5-4 and TRBJ2-2, with D possibly matching TRBD1 (5 bases). Germline values: CDR1 SGHNT, CDR2 YYREEE (reference sequence). The V gene lost 4 bases and the J gene lost 1 base, with 11 bases spanning the gap. The CDR3 extends over 15 amino acids.

This clonotype was seen many times. The chain is built from TRBV11-2 and TRBJ2-3, with D tentatively TRBD1 (6 bases). CDR1 is SGHAT and CDR2 is FQNNGV in the germline V gene. This CDR3 comprises 15 residues. V was cut by 1 base and J by 3 bases, with 11 bases left in between. The CDR3: CASSLGGGRTDTQYF. As DNA, the CDR3 is TGTGCCAGCAGCTTAGGAGGGGGAAGGACAGATACGCAGTATTTT. Filled out from reference TRBV11-2 and TRBJ2-3, the complete variable domain reads EAGVAQSPRYKIIEKRQSVAFWCNPISGHATLYWYQQILGQGPKLLIQFQNNGVVDDSQLPKDRFSAERLKGVDSTLKIQPAKLEDSAVYLCASSLGGGRTDTQYFGPGTRLTVL.

In its sample, this clonotype was seen many times. The rearrangement joins TRBV14 to TRBJ1-1; possibly TRBD1 for D (5 bases). The CDR3 extends over 13 amino acids. Germline V gene sequence: CDR1 SGHDN, CDR2 FVKESK. The V gene lost 0 bases and the J gene lost 9 bases, with 11 bases spanning the gap. The CDR3 loop reads CASSQDSRTKAFF. In DNA form, the CDR3 reads TGTGCCAGCAGCCAAGATTCACGGACAAAAGCTTTCTTT.

Worth noting for this clonotype: A much larger clone lies a single base off, so this may be a read error. V usage is TRBV2 and J usage is TRBJ1-6; TRBD1 is a possible D gene (6 bases). This CDR3 is 14 amino acids long. The germline CDR1 and CDR2 sequences are SNHLY and FYNNEI. V was shortened by 3 bases and J by 9 bases, with 12 bases between the two germline ends. DNA for the CDR3: TGTGCCAGCAGTGATTCAGGGGAGGGTTCACCCCTCCACTTT. It specifies CASSDSGEGSPLHF.

In this sample, this clonotype turned up many times. This chain uses TRBV10-3 with TRBJ1-3, with D possibly TRBD1 on 5 matching bases. Germline values: CDR1 ENHRY, CDR2 SYGVKD. V lost 6 bases to trimming and J lost 0 bases, with 6 bases between them. The CDR3 runs 13 residues. The CDR3 region is CAIRGTSGNTIYF. As DNA, the CDR3 is TGTGCCATCAGGGGGACCTCTGGAAACACCATATATTTT.

The CDR3 bases are TGTGCCAGCAGCCCGAGACAGGTGGGAGAAAAACTGTTTTTT. Its protein product is CASSPRQVGEKLFF. V and J are TRBV9 and TRBJ1-4; D is perhaps TRBD1 (6 bases). The CDR3 is 14 amino acids. Germline V gene data show CDR1 as SGDLS and CDR2 as YYNGEE. Trimming removed 4 bases from V and 8 bases from J, with 15 bases in between.

Ten or more counts support this clonotype. V gene TRBV9 combines with J gene TRBJ2-3, with D perhaps being TRBD1 or TRBD2 (5 bases each). Per the germline V gene, CDR1 is SGDLS and CDR2 is YYNGEE. V dropped 3 bases and J dropped 1 base, with 9 bases sitting between them. The CDR3 sequence is 14 residues long. The CDR3 region is CASSEGTRTDTQYF. In DNA form, the CDR3 reads TGTGCCAGCAGCGAAGGGACGCGCACAGATACGCAGTATTTT.

There are many counts of this clonotype. V is TRBV6-1 and J is TRBJ2-1; 9 bases match TRBD1. With V trimmed by 0 bases and J by 0 bases, 15 bases remained unmatched. There are 21 residues in the CDR3. Germline CDR1 MNHNS, CDR2 SASEGT. CDR3 loop: CASSEALRGTGWGNSYNEQFF. The CDR3 nucleotides read TGTGCCAGCAGTGAAGCGCTTCGAGGGACAGGGTGGGGGAACTCCTACAATGAGCAGTTCTTC.

The V gene is TRBV5-1, the J gene TRBJ2-5; maybe TRBD2 (6 bases). V shed 0 bases and J shed 6 bases, with 9 bases lying between them. The CDR3 has 13 amino acids. Germline V gene data show CDR1 as SGHRS and CDR2 as YFSETQ. The CDR3 DNA sequence: TGCGCCAGCAGCTTGGGCGGGGTCCAGACCCAGTACTTC. This encodes CASSLGGVQTQYF. The full variable domain, its missing parts supplied by reference TRBV5-1 and TRBJ2-5, is KAGVTQTPRYLIKTRGQQVTLSCSPISGHRSVSWYQQTPGQGLQFLFEYFSETQRNKGNFPGRFSGRQFSNSRSEMNVSTLELGDSALYLCASSLGGVQTQYFGPGTRLLVL.

The chain uses TRBV2 and TRBJ1-1; unclear D gene. The germline gives CDR1 SNHLY, CDR2 FYNNEI. Trimming stripped 5 bases from V and 0 bases from J, with 16 bases between. There are 16 residues in the CDR3. CDR3 sequence reads: CASSSSRRPMNTEAFF. The DNA of the CDR3 is TGTGCCAGCAGTTCCTCCCGCCGGCCGATGAACACTGAAGCTTTCTTT.

This clonotype was seen repeatedly, ten times or more. V gene TRBV5-1 combines with J gene TRBJ2-1; D is unclear. The V gene's germline CDR1 is SGHRS and CDR2 YFSETQ. V lost 5 bases to trimming and J lost 5 bases, with 14 bases between them. The length of the CDR3 is 14 residues. The DNA of the CDR3 is TGCGCCAGCAGGTCGCAGGTCTCGGACAATGAGCAGTTCTTC. Its translation: CASRSQVSDNEQFF.

At least ten counts were recorded for this clonotype. V is TRBV6-5 and J is TRBJ2-1; D possibly corresponds to TRBD2 (5 bases). Germline V lookup: CDR1 MNHEY, CDR2 SVGAGI. V lost 5 bases, J lost 7 bases, and 12 bases lay in between. The CDR3 covers 13 residues. This CDR3 reads CASSPGWENEQFF. The CDR3, as DNA: TGTGCCAGCAGTCCTGGTTGGGAGAATGAGCAGTTCTTC.

This clonotype was seen at least ten times. The chain couples TRBV5-1 to TRBJ2-5; 8 nucleotides align to TRBD1. Germline CDR1 SGHRS, CDR2 YFSETQ. The trim removed 0 bases at V and 4 bases at J, leaving 8 bases unmatched. CDR3 length: 16 amino acids. The CDR3 bases are TGCGCCAGCAGCTTGGACGGGACAGGTCGATCAGAGACCCAGTACTTC. This sequence encodes CASSLDGTGRSETQYF.

This clonotype was seen at least ten times. The rearrangement uses TRBV27 and TRBJ2-7; TRBD1 or TRBD2 may be the D gene (5 bases each). V lost 6 bases, J lost 1 base, and 13 bases lay in between. This CDR3 is 14 amino acids long. CDR1 is MNHEY, CDR2 SMNVEV, per germline (reference sequence). The CDR3 loop is CASRMGVKSYEQYF. The CDR3 region has the DNA TGTGCCAGCAGAATGGGGGTGAAGTCCTACGAGCAGTACTTC.

This clonotype was counted at least ten times. The chain combines TRBV7-2 with TRBJ1-4; maybe TRBD1 (5 bases). This CDR3 is built from 15 residues. Germline V lookup: CDR1 SGHTA, CDR2 FQGNSA. Trimming cost V 5 bases and J 7 bases, with 17 bases left between them. CDR3 protein: CASSPEAGLIEKLFF. In DNA, the CDR3 is TGTGCCAGCAGCCCCGAGGCAGGGCTAATTGAAAAACTGTTTTTT.

This clonotype was detected only a few times. The chain couples TRBV11-3 to TRBJ2-3, with 9 bases fitting TRBD2. Germline V gene data show CDR1 as SGHNT and CDR2 as YENEEA. The CDR3 spans 17 residues. Trimming removed 2 bases from V and 1 base from J; junction bases left unmatched: 7. CDR3 in amino acids: CASSLSASGVGTDTQYF. The CDR3 bases are TGTGCCAGCAGCTTATCGGCTAGCGGGGTAGGCACAGATACGCAGTATTTT.

This clonotype was seen ten or more times. The chain is built from TRBV10-3 and TRBJ2-5; D is unclear. CDR3 size: 14 residues. Trimming took off 6 bases at V and 2 bases at J, with 13 bases between the two ends. CDR1 ENHRY and CDR2 SYGVKD come from the germline V gene. The CDR3 loop reads CAISLNGYQETQYF. In DNA, the CDR3 is TGTGCCATCAGCCTTAACGGCTATCAAGAGACCCAGTACTTC.

The table lists this clonotype with many counts. The rearrangement joins TRBV7-3 to TRBJ2-3; D unresolved. The germline V gene has CDR1 SGHTA and CDR2 FQGTGA. This CDR3 is built from 15 residues. Trimming took off 2 bases at V and 0 bases at J, with 9 bases between the two ends. This CDR3 is CASSLRRTSTDTQYF. As DNA, the CDR3 is TGTGCCAGCAGCTTACGCCGTACTAGCACAGATACGCAGTATTTT.

This clonotype was seen more than once but under ten times. The chain links TRBV4-2 to TRBJ1-4; 7 bases match TRBD1. V trimming: 0 bases; J trimming: 8 bases; junction bases outside the gene matches: 18. Germline V gene sequence: CDR1 LGHNA, CDR2 YNFKEQ. The CDR3 contains 19 residues. The CDR3 DNA follows: TGTGCCAGCAGCCAAGAATTCTACACTCGAGGGGGCTTAAGGGAAAAACTGTTTTTT. It yields the protein CASSQEFYTRGGLREKLFF.